This passage covers 22 T cell receptor beta chains from one sample sequenced in a study of glioma-infiltrating T cells. Amplification of TCR alpha and beta CDR3 regions from RNA used iRepertoire nested multiplex PCR. TCRdb used MiXCR to reprocess the multiplex PCR reads, holding one entry per CDR3 protein. The sample includes 300,000 to 400,000 distinct CDR3 sequences, about two fifths of them seen just once. Sequencing was done on a sample of glioma tissue, nonneoplastic brain tissue, or PBMCs (not recorded which). These receptors all stem from a human donor with low-grade glioma or glioblastoma, undergoing nonglioma brain surgery, or in good health (not recorded which).

This clonotype was seen at least ten times. The genes are TRBV27 and TRBJ2-7, with 7 positions matching TRBD2. Germline loops: CDR1 MNHEY, CDR2 SMNVEV (reference sequence). The trim removed 6 bases at V and 2 bases at J, leaving 4 bases unmatched. The CDR3 spans 13 residues. Here the CDR3 DNA reads TGTGCCAGCAGCCGGGGAGGGACCTACGAGCAGTACTTC. Protein product: CASSRGGTYEQYF.

V is TRBV28 and J is TRBJ2-1; D is undetermined. Trimming cost V 7 bases and J 9 bases, with 22 bases left between them. The CDR3 loop spans 15 amino acids. The germline V gene encodes CDR1 MDHEN and CDR2 SYDVKM. The CDR3 region has the DNA TGTGCCAGCACAAACGCAACTATACCTGTGAGTGAGCAGTTCTTC. This encodes CASTNATIPVSEQFF.

This chain uses TRBV27 with TRBJ2-1, with D hard to call. Trimming shortened V by 3 bases and J by 9 bases, and 12 bases separated the two germline ends. The CDR3 spans 13 residues. Germline-derived CDR1 and CDR2 are MNHEY and SMNVEV (reference sequence). CDR3 sequence: CASSFSTASEQFF. In DNA form, the CDR3 reads TGTGCCAGCAGTTTTTCCACCGCCAGTGAGCAGTTCTTC.

Points on this clonotype: One base away lies a much larger clone, so this may be a sequencing read error. Here the CDR3 DNA reads TGTGCCAGCAGTTACACTACGGGAGTGGAGACCCAGTACTTC. Translation: CASSYTTGVETQYF. The chain uses TRBV6-9 and TRBJ2-1, with D maybe TRBD2 (6 bases). The better agreement between TRBJ2-5 and the DNA end casts doubt on the J call. Germline V gene data show CDR1 as MNHGY and CDR2 as SVAAGI. The CDR3 sequence is 14 residues long.

This clonotype was seen a few times. CDR3 in DNA: TGTGCCAGCAGTTTAGTAAGCTCTGGATACTACGAGCAGTACTTC. It codes for CASSLVSSGYYEQYF. The chain employs TRBV28 and TRBJ2-7; D unresolved. CDR3 length: 15 amino acids. Germline V gene data show CDR1 as MDHEN and CDR2 as SYDVKM. V gave up 2 bases and J gave up 3 bases, with 14 bases separating them.

This chain uses TRBV15 with TRBJ2-5; D call uncertain. The CDR3 loop spans 14 amino acids. The V end lost 10 bases, the J end lost 1 base, and 16 bases lay between the germline ends. The germline gives CDR1 LNHNV, CDR2 YYDKDF (reference sequence). In nucleotides, the CDR3 is TGTGCCAGCAGAGATATAGGCCCCCAAGAGACCCAGTACTTC. Residues: CASRDIGPQETQYF.

This chain uses TRBV28 with TRBJ1-2; TRBD1 matches at 7 bases. CDR1 MDHEN and CDR2 SYDVKM come from the germline V gene. J lost 8 bases, V lost 4 bases, and 10 bases had no gene match. This CDR3 comprises 14 residues. CDR3 sequence (DNA): TGTGCCAGCAGTTCCCTAGGGACAGTGCTCGGCTACACCTTC. Protein sequence: CASSSLGTVLGYTF.

The chain recombines TRBV5-4 with TRBJ2-1, with TRBD2 matching 16 bases. The CDR3 runs to 19 residues. Germline V gene data show CDR1 as SGHNT and CDR2 as YYREEE (reference sequence). V was pared by 0 bases and J by 5 bases, with 8 bases of the junction left unmatched. The CDR3 region is CASSLASQGLAGGDNEQFF. CDR3 coding DNA: TGTGCCAGCAGCTTGGCCTCACAGGGACTAGCGGGAGGGGACAATGAGCAGTTCTTC.

Worth noting for this clonotype: A much larger clone lies a single base off, so this may be a read error. V usage is TRBV27 and J usage is TRBJ1-1, with D uncertain. The germline V gene has CDR1 MNHEY and CDR2 SMNVEV (reference sequence). The CDR3 runs to 14 residues. CDR3 loop: CASSLRNQNTEALF. CDR3 nucleotides: TGTGCCAGCAGTTTGAGGAACCAGAACACTGAAGCTTTATTT.

This clonotype was detected many times. This rearrangement joins TRBV6-2 or TRBV6-3 to TRBJ2-5; possible D gene TRBD2, 6 bases. Trimming removed 2 bases from V and 1 base from J, with 14 bases in between. Germline CDR1 is MNHEY and CDR2 is SVGEGT. The CDR3 sequence is 16 residues long. In nucleotides, the CDR3 is TGTGCCAGCAGTTACAGAGAAGTAGCGGTCCAAGAGACCCAGTACTTC. Translated, it gives CASSYREVAVQETQYF.

This clonotype has only one observation. The germline gene is not matched at one end of the junction; a read error may be the cause. This chain links TRBV6-2 or TRBV6-3 with TRBJ2-5; D is perhaps TRBD1 (5 bases). Germline lookup yields CDR1 MNHEY and CDR2 SVGEGT. The CDR3 consists of 12 residues. The CDR3 loop is CATLQVQETQYF. The CDR3 DNA reads as TGTGCCACTCTACAGGTTCAAGAGACCCAATACTTC.

This clonotype was counted at least ten times. The J gene is TRBJ2-7, the V gene TRBV6-2 or TRBV6-3; 9 bases are a match to TRBD2. The CDR3 extends over 14 amino acids. Trimming took 0 bases from V and 3 from J; bases not matched to a gene: 0. The germline V gene has CDR1 MNHEY and CDR2 SVGEGT. CDR3 protein: CASSYSTSGYEQYF. As DNA, the CDR3 is TGTGCCAGCAGTTACTCGACTAGCGGCTACGAGCAGTACTTC.

This clonotype was detected only a few times. The gene calls are TRBV24-1 and TRBJ2-1; maybe TRBD2 (5 bases). There are 15 residues in the CDR3. The germline V gene has CDR1 KGHDR and CDR2 SFDVKD. V lost 3 bases and J lost 0, with 8 bases in between. In DNA, the CDR3 is TGTGCCACCAGTGATCTGGAGGCCTCCTACAATGAGCAGTTCTTC. Its translation: CATSDLEASYNEQFF.

There are many counts of this clonotype. The gene calls are TRBV6-1 and TRBJ2-7, with D unresolved. This CDR3 region has 14 residues. Germline CDR1 reads MNHNS; CDR2 reads SASEGT. V was cut by 2 bases and J by 4 bases, with 12 bases left in between. This CDR3 is CASSERLNPYEQYF. The CDR3 coding sequence is TGTGCCAGCAGTGAAAGGCTCAACCCTTACGAGCAGTACTTC.

By share, this clonotype counts as medium-sized (0.01 to 0.1%). The V gene is TRBV27, the J gene TRBJ2-1; D call uncertain. This CDR3 is built from 14 residues. Looked up from germline, CDR1 is MNHEY and CDR2 is SMNVEV (reference sequence). V was trimmed by 0 bases and J by 5 bases, leaving 8 bases between them. The CDR3 protein is CASSLSVGHNEQFF. For the CDR3, the DNA is TGTGCCAGCAGTTTATCAGTAGGCCACAATGAGCAGTTCTTC.

This clonotype was detected many times. This chain joins TRBV28 and TRBJ1-1; D possibly corresponds to TRBD1 (5 bases). V lost 7 bases, J lost 1 base, and 13 bases lay in between. The germline gives CDR1 MDHEN, CDR2 SYDVKM. The CDR3 is made up of 14 amino acids. DNA for the CDR3: TGTGCCAGCACGGGTCGAGGGACGAACACTGAAGCTTTCTTT. Translating gives CASTGRGTNTEAFF. Drawing the rest from reference TRBV28 and TRBJ1-1, the complete variable domain is DVKVTQSSRYLVKRTGEKVFLECVQDMDHENMFWYRQDPGLGLRLIYFSYDVKMKEKGDIPEGYSVSREKKERFSLILESASTNQTSMYLCASTGRGTNTEAFFGQGTRLTVV.

On this clonotype itself: One end of the junction varies from germline; a read error may be responsible. The rearrangement links TRBV27 to TRBJ1-5; no clear D. Germline V lookup: CDR1 MNHEY, CDR2 SMNVEV (reference sequence). The CDR3 consists of 16 residues. CDR3 residues: CASSYPQRTYNQPKQF. CDR3 coding DNA: TGTGCCAGCAGTTACCCACAACGGACCTACAATCAGCCCAAGCAGTTT.

Of note for this clonotype: A read error may produce the germline difference seen at one junction end. V is TRBV29-1 and J is TRBJ1-4; D not resolved. From germline, CDR1 is SQVTM and CDR2 ANQGSEA. This CDR3 contains 17 residues. DNA for the CDR3: TGCAGCGTTGAAGATCGGCGGGAGTTTGCAACTAATGAAAGACTGTTTTTT. This encodes CSVEDRREFATNERLFF.

In this sample, this clonotype turned up a few times. V gene TRBV20-1 combines with J gene TRBJ1-5; 7 nucleotides align to TRBD1. The CDR3 extends over 16 amino acids. J gave up 0 bases and V 1 base, and 6 bases lay outside the gene matches. The germline V gene has CDR1 DFQATT and CDR2 SNEGSKA (reference sequence). For the CDR3, the DNA is TGCAGTGCTAGAGTTGAGGGGGCGGTTAGCAATCAGCCCCAGCATTTT. Translating gives CSARVEGAVSNQPQHF.

J is TRBJ2-7 and V is TRBV3-1, with D perhaps TRBD1 or TRBD2 (5 bases each). The CDR3 extends over 14 amino acids. V was shortened by 5 bases and J by 3 bases, with 14 bases between the two germline ends. CDR1 LGHDT and CDR2 YNNKEL come from the germline V gene (reference sequence). The CDR3 coding sequence is TGTGCCAGCAGCTGGGGACCGACCGTCTACGAGCAGTACTTC. Translation gives CASSWGPTVYEQYF.

The chain recombines TRBV7-2 with TRBJ2-5, with D possibly matching TRBD1 (5 bases). CDR3 size: 14 residues. Trimming removed 2 bases from V and 5 bases from J, with 12 bases in between. From germline, CDR1 is SGHTA and CDR2 FQGNSA. The CDR3 sequence: CASSLMRTHETQYF. In DNA, the CDR3 is TGTGCCAGCAGCTTAATGCGGACACACGAGACCCAGTACTTC.

This clonotype was recorded only once. The CDR3 end shows no conserved phenylalanine or tryptophan, and so a read error is likely. The chain recombines TRBV20-1 with TRBJ1-2; D not resolved. CDR1 and CDR2 (germline): DFQATT, SNEGSKA (reference sequence). The CDR3 totals 12 residues. V was shortened by 6 bases and J by 7 bases, with 15 bases between the two germline ends. The chain's CDR3 is CSATDLASGYTL. The CDR3 DNA sequence: TGCAGTGCAACGGACCTTGCTAGTGGCTACACCCTC.